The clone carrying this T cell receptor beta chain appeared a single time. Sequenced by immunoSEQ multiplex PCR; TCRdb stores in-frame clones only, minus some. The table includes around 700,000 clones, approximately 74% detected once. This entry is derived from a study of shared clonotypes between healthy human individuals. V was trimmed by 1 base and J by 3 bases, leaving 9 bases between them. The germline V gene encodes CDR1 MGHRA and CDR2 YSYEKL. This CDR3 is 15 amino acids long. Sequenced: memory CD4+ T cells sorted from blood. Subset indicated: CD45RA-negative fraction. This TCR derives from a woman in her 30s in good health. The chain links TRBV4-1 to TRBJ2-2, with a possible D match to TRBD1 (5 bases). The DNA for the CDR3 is TGCGCCAGCAGCCAAGCCAGGGCGGACACCGGGGAGCTGTTTTTT. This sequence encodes CASSQARADTGELFF.